One sample yielded the 8 T cell receptor beta chains listed below, sequenced in a study of OX40 agonist ivuxolimab in advanced cancers. Method: immunoSEQ multiplex PCR; TCRdb's copy keeps in-frame clones and lacks some. Of about 68,000 clones listed, about 91% are singletons. Source: CD4+ or CD8+ T cells sorted from blood, taken in a trial of the OX40 agonist ivuxolimab. The receptor source for this set is an adult with an advanced solid tumor such as melanoma, head and neck, liver or kidney cancer.

The chain uses TRBV5-1 and TRBJ2-7, with D perhaps assigned TRBD1 or TRBD2 (5 bases each). CDR1 and CDR2 (germline): SGHRS, YFSETQ. With 3 bases removed from V and 7 bases from J, the gap between germline ends came to 17 bases. The CDR3 totals 14 residues. The CDR3 protein is CASSWGTEPREQYF. The CDR3 DNA is TGCGCCAGCAGCTGGGGGACGGAGCCTAGGGAGCAGTACTTC.

The genes are TRBV23-1 and TRBJ2-6, with TRBD1 matching 11 bases. TRBV23-1 falls under the ORF class, with uncertain function. Trimming took 2 bases from V and 2 from J; bases not matched to a gene: 8. The CDR3 is made up of 19 amino acids. The CDR3 DNA follows: TGCGCCAGCAGTCAAGCCCGGACAGGGGGCGCTCCTGGGGCCAACGTCCTGACTTTC. Encoded protein: CASSQARTGGAPGANVLTF.

The chain combines TRBV18 with TRBJ2-3; 8 bases are a match to TRBD2. The CDR3 has 18 amino acids. CDR1 and CDR2 from the germline V gene are KGHSH and LQKENI. V gave up 1 base and J gave up 2 bases; unmatched junction bases: 11. The CDR3 here is CASSPLSGGPSLTDTQYF. DNA for the CDR3: TGTGCCAGCTCACCACTGTCGGGAGGGCCATCCCTCACAGATACGCAGTATTTT.

The chain couples TRBV7-2 to TRBJ2-3; 10 bases map to TRBD2. The germline gives CDR1 SGHTA, CDR2 FQGNSA. V dropped 5 bases and J dropped 3; count of bases not matched to a gene: 8. This CDR3 contains 16 residues. The CDR3 loop is CASSHWASGSTDTQYF. The CDR3 DNA reads TGTGCCAGCAGCCACTGGGCTAGCGGGAGTACAGATACGCAGTATTTT.

V gene TRBV15 combines with J gene TRBJ2-6, with no clear D. CDR1 is LNHNV, CDR2 YYDKDF, per germline (reference sequence). Trimming took off 2 bases at V and 7 bases at J, with 15 bases between the two ends. CDR3 length equals 16 residues. CDR3 amino acids: CATSRPLRTAANVLTF. The CDR3 bases are TGTGCCACCAGCAGACCCCTGAGGACCGCCGCCAACGTCCTGACTTTC.

J is TRBJ2-5 and V is TRBV19, with 15 bases lining up with TRBD2. This CDR3 is built from 16 residues. Germline V CDR1 and CDR2: LNHDA, SQIVND (reference sequence). J gave up 3 bases and V 6 bases, and 5 bases lay outside the gene matches. The CDR3 nucleotides read TGTGCCAGTAGGGCGGGACTAGCGGGGGGAAAAGAGACCCAGTACTTC. The encoded protein is CASRAGLAGGKETQYF.

This chain joins TRBV2 and TRBJ2-7; D perhaps matches TRBD2 (5 bases). The germline CDR1 and CDR2 sequences are SNHLY and FYNNEI. The CDR3 spans 11 residues. Trimming shortened V by 11 bases and J by 3 bases, and 11 bases separated the two germline ends. The CDR3 DNA sequence: TGTGCCTCAGGCGGGTTCTACGAGCAGTACTTC. This codes for CASGGFYEQYF.

This chain connects TRBV5-1 to TRBJ2-1; the match to TRBD2 covers 7 bases. CDR3 length: 16 residues. With 0 bases clipped from V and 7 bases from J, the junction kept 10 bases outside the gene matches. The germline V gene encodes CDR1 SGHRS and CDR2 YFSETQ. The CDR3 coding sequence is TGCGCCAGCAGCTTGGGGCTAGCGGTCTATAATAATGAGCAGTTCTTC. Translation: CASSLGLAVYNNEQFF.